Below, 12 T cell receptor delta chains from the same sample are listed, as sequenced in a study of γδ T cells in repeated Plasmodium falciparum infection. Flow sorting of PBMC yielded separate Vgamma9/Vdelta2+ and Vdelta2-negative gammadelta T cell populations for bulk repertoire analysis. With CATT, TCRdb re-called clones from the multiplex PCR reads. The sample consists of under 50,000 delta-chain clones, roughly 1.5% of them appearing once. Specimen: gamma-delta T cells from blood. All receptors come from a pool of human donors (malaria-infected and uninfected, not separated).

A few counts support this clone. The mismatch at residue 7 between this DNA's translation and the TCRdb protein of a much larger clone likely reflects a read error; the protein shown is translated from the DNA. The CDR3 spells CALGESRPPVVLQTDKLIF. The DNA of the CDR3 is TGTGCTCTTGGGGAATCGAGGCCCCCGGTCGTCCTTCAAACCGATAAACTCATCTTT. The chain carries TRDV1 and TRDJ1; TRDD2 might be the D (5 bases). Because TCRdb records no J gene, it was assigned here through a match of the DNA to germline. The CDR3 contains 19 residues. Trimming removed 2 bases at V and 2 bases at J, with 24 bases between. Per the germline V gene, CDR1 is TSWWSYY and CDR2 is QGS.

Turning to this clone: This likely came from a read error, as a far larger clone is one base away. This specimen includes other DNA sequences encoding the same CDR3. J is TRDJ1 and V is TRDV1; 10 bases are shared with TRDD3. As TCRdb names no J gene, one was assigned here on the basis of a DNA match to germline. Germline CDR1 is TSWWSYY and CDR2 is QGS. CDR3 length: 18 amino acids. CDR3 sequence: CALLPSYGGYGYTDKLIF. DNA of the CDR3: TGTGCTCTCCTACCGTCCTACGGGGGATACGGGTACACTGATAAACTCATCTTT.

This clone was seen ten or more times. This DNA translates differently at residue 12 from the TCRdb protein, which is that of a much larger clone; a read error is likely, and the protein shown is the DNA's own translation. J is TRDJ1 and V is TRDV3; 11 bases are a match to TRDD3. The CDR3 loop spans 17 amino acids. Per germline, CDR1 TVYSNPD and CDR2 GDNSRS (reference sequence). Losses at the gene ends were 3 bases for V and 4 bases for J; bases not matched to a gene: 16. As DNA, the CDR3 is TGTGCCTTCGCGCGCTTAAGGTACTGGGGGATAGTCGATAAACTCATCTTT. Translation gives CAFARLRYWGIVDKLIF.

This clone was found many times. The TCRdb record carries a much larger clone's protein, which differs from this DNA's translation at residue 10; a read error is the likely cause, and the protein listed here is the DNA translation. The V gene is TRDV1, the J gene TRDJ1; D not certain. The V gene lost 4 bases and the J gene lost 2 bases, with 26 bases spanning the gap. The CDR3 runs to 19 residues. CDR1 and CDR2 (germline): TSWWSYY, QGS. Here the CDR3 DNA reads TGTGCTCTTGGGGGACCACAAGGGGTGCACCGTCTTGGAACCGATAAACTCATCTTT. Protein product: CALGGPQGVHRLGTDKLIF.

Comment on this clone: The TCRdb protein, from a much larger clone, departs from this DNA's translation at residue 8, likely by read error; the protein shown derives from the DNA. This rearrangement joins TRDV1 to TRDJ1; the match to TRDD3 covers 9 bases. TCRdb offers no J gene call, so here the DNA was matched to germline to obtain one. The CDR3 is made up of 17 amino acids. Germline loops: CDR1 TSWWSYY, CDR2 QGS. V was pared by 5 bases and J by 0 bases, with 10 bases of the junction left unmatched. CDR3 protein: CALGLPAAGGYTDKLIF. The CDR3 nucleotides are TGTGCTCTTGGGCTTCCTGCGGCTGGGGGATACACCGATAAACTCATCTTT.

This clone came up a few times. This likely traces to a read error, being one base from a far larger clone. At the DNA level, this CDR3 is encoded by other sequences in the same sample as well. The chain recombines TRDV1 with TRDJ1; D ambiguous. Germline V gives CDR1 TSWWSYY, CDR2 QGS. There are 19 residues in the CDR3. CDR3 sequence reads: CALGELATSGAGLTDKLIF. CDR3 coding DNA: TGTGCTCTTGGGGAACTTGCTACGTCCGGCGCTGGCTTGACCGATAAACTCATTTTT.

Comments on this clone: TCRdb's entry gives the protein of a much larger clone, which mismatches this DNA's translation at residue 7, likely from a read error; the protein reported here is translated from the DNA. V is TRDV2 and J is TRDJ1; TRDD3 matches 8 bases. The ends lost 1 base at V and 2 bases at J; junction bases unmatched: 14. The CDR3 extends over 18 amino acids. Germline lookup yields CDR1 GEAIGNYY and CDR2 EKD. The CDR3 sequence is CACDTVEGTWGKTDKLIF. For the CDR3, the DNA is TGTGCCTGTGACACGGTAGAAGGTACCTGGGGGAAAACCGATAAACTCATCTTT.

This clone has a count of ten or more. The chain uses TRDV1 and TRDJ1, with a tentative D call TRDD2 (5 bases). The germline V gene has CDR1 TSWWSYY and CDR2 QGS. V was clipped by 0 bases and J by 0 bases, with 20 bases between them. The CDR3 is 19 residues long. CDR3 sequence reads: CALGELAYSRPPNTDKLIF. CDR3 DNA sequence: TGTGCTCTTGGGGAACTAGCCTACTCAAGACCCCCGAACACCGATAAACTCATCTTT.

This clone was counted ten times or more. This sequence joins TRDV1 and TRDJ1, with 7 bases fitting TRDD3. TCRdb carries no J gene annotation; the J gene was assigned here by matching the DNA with germline. CDR3 length: 20 amino acids. V trimming: 2 bases; J trimming: 0 bases; junction bases outside the gene matches: 18. Germline CDR1 TSWWSYY, CDR2 QGS. The CDR3 region is CALGELVLVGEIFYTDKLIF. The DNA of the CDR3 is TGTGCTCTTGGGGAATTAGTACTAGTGGGGGAAATCTTCTACACCGATAAACTCATCTTT.

This clone showed up just a few times. The mismatch at residue 9 between this DNA's translation and the TCRdb protein of a much larger clone likely reflects a read error; the protein shown is translated from the DNA. The chain carries TRDV1 and TRDJ1, with D unresolved. No J segment appears in TCRdb, so it was assigned here by matching the sequence to germline. CDR1 and CDR2 from the germline V gene are TSWWSYY and QGS. Trimming took off 1 base at V and 0 bases at J, with 15 bases between the two ends. The CDR3 covers 17 residues. The CDR3: CALGEREVPKYTDKLIF. In nucleotides, the CDR3 is TGTGCTCTTGGGGAACGGGAGGTACCGAAGTACACCGATAAACTCATCTTT.

This clone has just a few counts. This likely came from a read error, as a far larger clone is one base away. The sample has other DNA sequences that encode this CDR3 too. The rearrangement uses TRDV1 and TRDJ1, with TRDD3 matching over 9 bases. Here the J gene was assigned by germline matching of the DNA, as TCRdb has none. Germline assignment: CDR1 TSWWSYY and CDR2 QGS. This CDR3 spans 21 amino acids. CDR3 coding DNA: TGTGCTCTTGGAGAACTCATCCCTTTGGGACGCTGTACTGGGGGACCAGATAAACTCATCTTT. Translation: CALGELIPLGRCTGGPDKLIF.

This clone has only a few counts. The protein recorded in TCRdb matches a much larger clone and deviates from this DNA's translation at residue 18, suggesting a read error; the protein here is obtained by translating the DNA. The chain uses TRDV1 and TRDJ1; TRDD3 matches at 13 bases. Germline V CDR1 and CDR2: TSWWSYY, QGS. The CDR3 has 24 residues. V gave up 1 base and J gave up 1 base; unmatched junction bases: 24. The CDR3 region is CALGEPRYGLLGDTPILSTDKLIF. As DNA, the CDR3 is TGTGCTCTTGGGGAACCTCGTTATGGGCTACTGGGGGATACGCCAATCCTATCCACCGATAAACTCATCTTT.